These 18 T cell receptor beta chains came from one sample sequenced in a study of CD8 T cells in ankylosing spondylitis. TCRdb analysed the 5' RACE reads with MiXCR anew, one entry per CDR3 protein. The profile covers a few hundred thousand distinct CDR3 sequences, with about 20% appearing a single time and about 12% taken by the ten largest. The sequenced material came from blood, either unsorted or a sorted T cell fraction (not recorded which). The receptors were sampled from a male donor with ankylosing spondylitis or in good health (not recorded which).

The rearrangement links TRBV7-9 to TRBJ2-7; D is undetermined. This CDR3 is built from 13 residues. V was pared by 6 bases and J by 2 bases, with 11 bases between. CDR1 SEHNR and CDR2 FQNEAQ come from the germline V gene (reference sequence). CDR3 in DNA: TGTGCCAGCAGTTCTACTCAACCCTACGAGCAGTACTTC. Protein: CASSSTQPYEQYF.

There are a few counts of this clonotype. Here the CDR3 DNA reads TGTGCCAGCAGCTCCCGCGACCTTCCAGGGGGCATGGAGCAGTTCTTC. This encodes CASSSRDLPGGMEQFF. V gene TRBV5-5 combines with J gene TRBJ2-1; 8 positions agree with TRBD1. The germline V gene encodes CDR1 SGHKS and CDR2 YYEKEE (reference sequence). The CDR3 spans 16 residues. Unmatched junction bases numbered 15, after V lost 3 bases and J lost 10 bases.

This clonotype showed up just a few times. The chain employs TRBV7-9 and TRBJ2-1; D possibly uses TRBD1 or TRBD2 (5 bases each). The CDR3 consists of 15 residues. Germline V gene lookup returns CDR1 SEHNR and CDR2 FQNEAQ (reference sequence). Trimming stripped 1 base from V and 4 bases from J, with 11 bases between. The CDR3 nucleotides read TGTGCCAGCAGCTTAGGGGGGTCAGCATACAATGAGCAGTTCTTC. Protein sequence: CASSLGGSAYNEQFF.

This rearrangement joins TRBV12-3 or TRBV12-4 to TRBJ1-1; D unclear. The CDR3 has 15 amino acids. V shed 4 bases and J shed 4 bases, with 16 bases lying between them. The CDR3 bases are TGTGCCAGCAGTTCCCCGGGGTGGAGTGGCACTGAAGCTTTCTTT. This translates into CASSSPGWSGTEAFF.

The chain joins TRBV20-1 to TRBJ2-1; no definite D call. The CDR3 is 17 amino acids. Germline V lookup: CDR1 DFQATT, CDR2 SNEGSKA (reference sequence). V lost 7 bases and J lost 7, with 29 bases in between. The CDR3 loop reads CSGEEVVGSREPNEQFF. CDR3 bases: TGCAGTGGCGAGGAAGTCGTGGGGTCCCGCGAACCAAATGAGCAGTTCTTC.

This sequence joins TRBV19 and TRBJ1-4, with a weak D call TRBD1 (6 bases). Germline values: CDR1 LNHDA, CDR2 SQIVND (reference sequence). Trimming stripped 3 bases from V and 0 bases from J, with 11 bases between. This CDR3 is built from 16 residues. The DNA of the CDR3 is TGTGCCAGTAGTATCGACAGGCTTGCAACTAATGAAAAACTGTTTTTT. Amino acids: CASSIDRLATNEKLFF.

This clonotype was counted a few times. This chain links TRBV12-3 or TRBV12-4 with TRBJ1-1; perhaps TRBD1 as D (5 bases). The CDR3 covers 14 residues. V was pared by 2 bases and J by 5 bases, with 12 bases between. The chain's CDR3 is CASSLPGRVTEAFF. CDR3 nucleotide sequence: TGTGCCAGCAGTTTACCGGGGCGCGTAACTGAAGCTTTCTTT.

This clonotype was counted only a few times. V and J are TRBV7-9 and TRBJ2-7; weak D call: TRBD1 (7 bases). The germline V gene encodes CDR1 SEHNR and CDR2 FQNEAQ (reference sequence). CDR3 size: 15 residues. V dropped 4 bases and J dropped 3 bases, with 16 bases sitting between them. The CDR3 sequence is CASSSPRQGLYEQYF. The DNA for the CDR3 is TGTGCCAGCAGCTCCCCCCGACAGGGACTCTACGAGCAGTACTTC. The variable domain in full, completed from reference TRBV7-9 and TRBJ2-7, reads DTGVSQNPRHKITKRGQNVTFRCDPISEHNRLYWYRQTLGQGPEFLTYFQNEAQLEKSRLLSDRFSAERPKGSFSTLEIQRTEQGDSAMYLCASSSPRQGLYEQYFGPGTRLTVT.

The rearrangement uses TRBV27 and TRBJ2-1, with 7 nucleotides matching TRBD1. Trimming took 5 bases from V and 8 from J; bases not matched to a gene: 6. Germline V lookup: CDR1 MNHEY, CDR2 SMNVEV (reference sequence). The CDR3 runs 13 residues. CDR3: CASSPRDSDEQFF. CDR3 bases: TGTGCCAGCAGTCCCCGGGACAGCGATGAGCAGTTCTTC.

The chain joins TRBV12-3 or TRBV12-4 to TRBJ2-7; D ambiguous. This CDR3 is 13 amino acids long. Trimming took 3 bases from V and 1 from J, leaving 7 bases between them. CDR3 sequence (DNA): TGTGCCAGCAGTTTTGACGGATCCTACGAGCAGTACTTC. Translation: CASSFDGSYEQYF.

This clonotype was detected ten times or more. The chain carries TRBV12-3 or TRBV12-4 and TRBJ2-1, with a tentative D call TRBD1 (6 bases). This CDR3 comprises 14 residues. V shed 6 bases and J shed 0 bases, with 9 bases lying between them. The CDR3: CASSLDSSYNEQFF. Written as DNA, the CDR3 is TGTGCCAGCAGCTTGGACAGCTCCTACAATGAGCAGTTCTTC.

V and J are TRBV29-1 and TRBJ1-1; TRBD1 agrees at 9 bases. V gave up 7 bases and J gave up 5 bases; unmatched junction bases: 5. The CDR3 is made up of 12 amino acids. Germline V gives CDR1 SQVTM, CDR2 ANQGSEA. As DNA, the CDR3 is TGCAGCGCCCGACAGGGGGGAACTGAAGCTTTCTTT. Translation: CSARQGGTEAFF.

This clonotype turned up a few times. CDR3 DNA: TGCAGCGTTGAGAGAGGACAGGGGCTTGAAGAGCAGTTCTTC. Translating it yields CSVERGQGLEEQFF. The chain combines TRBV29-1 with TRBJ2-1; 9 bases map to TRBD1. The CDR3 length is 14 residues. The V gene's germline CDR1 is SQVTM and CDR2 ANQGSEA. V was pared by 3 bases and J by 10 bases, with 10 bases of the junction left unmatched.

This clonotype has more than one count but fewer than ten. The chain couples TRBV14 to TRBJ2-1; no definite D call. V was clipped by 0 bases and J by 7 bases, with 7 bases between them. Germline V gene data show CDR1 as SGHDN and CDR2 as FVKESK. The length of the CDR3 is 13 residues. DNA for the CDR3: TGTGCCAGCAGCCAAGATTTGGGAAATGAGCAGTTCTTC. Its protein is CASSQDLGNEQFF.

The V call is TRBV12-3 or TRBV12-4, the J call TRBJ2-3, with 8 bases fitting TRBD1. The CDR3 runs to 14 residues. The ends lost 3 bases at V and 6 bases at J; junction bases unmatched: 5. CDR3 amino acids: CASSFLTGVDTQYF. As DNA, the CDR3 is TGTGCCAGCAGTTTTCTGACAGGGGTTGATACGCAGTATTTT.

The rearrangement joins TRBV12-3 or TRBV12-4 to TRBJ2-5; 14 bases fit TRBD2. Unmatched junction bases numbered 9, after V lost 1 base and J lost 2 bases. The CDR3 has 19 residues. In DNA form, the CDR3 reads TGTGCCAGCAGTTTAGGGCGGACTAGCGGGGGGCTGTATCAAGAGACCCAGTACTTC. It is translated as CASSLGRTSGGLYQETQYF.

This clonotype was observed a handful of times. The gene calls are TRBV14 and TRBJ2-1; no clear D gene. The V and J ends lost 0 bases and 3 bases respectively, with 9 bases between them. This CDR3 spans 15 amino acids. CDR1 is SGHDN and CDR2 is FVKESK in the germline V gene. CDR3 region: CASSQDFFNYNEQFF. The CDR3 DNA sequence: TGTGCCAGCAGCCAAGATTTTTTCAACTACAATGAGCAGTTCTTC.

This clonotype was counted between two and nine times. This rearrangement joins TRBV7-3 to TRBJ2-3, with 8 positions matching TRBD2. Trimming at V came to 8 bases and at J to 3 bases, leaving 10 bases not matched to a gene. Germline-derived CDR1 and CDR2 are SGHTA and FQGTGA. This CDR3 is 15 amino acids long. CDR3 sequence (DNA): TGTGCCAGCTCGTACGGGGGGGCCTTAACAGATACGCAGTATTTT. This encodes CASSYGGALTDTQYF.